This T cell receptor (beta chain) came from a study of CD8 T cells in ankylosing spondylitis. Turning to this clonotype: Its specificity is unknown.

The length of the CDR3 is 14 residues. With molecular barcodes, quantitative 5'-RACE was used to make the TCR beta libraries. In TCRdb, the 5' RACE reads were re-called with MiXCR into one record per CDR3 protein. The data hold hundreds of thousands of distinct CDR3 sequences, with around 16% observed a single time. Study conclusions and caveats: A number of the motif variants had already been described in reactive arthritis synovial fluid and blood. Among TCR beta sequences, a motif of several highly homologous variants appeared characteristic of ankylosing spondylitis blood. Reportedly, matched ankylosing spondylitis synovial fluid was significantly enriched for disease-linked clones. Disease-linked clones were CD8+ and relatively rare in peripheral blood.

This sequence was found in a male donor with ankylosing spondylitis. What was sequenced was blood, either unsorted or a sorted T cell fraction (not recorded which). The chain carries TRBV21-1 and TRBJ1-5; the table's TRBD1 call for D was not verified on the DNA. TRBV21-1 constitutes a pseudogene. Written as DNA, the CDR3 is TGTGCCAGCAGCAAAGAGGGGGAAGTCGGGCCCCAGCATTTT. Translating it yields CASSKEGEVGPQHF.